The rows below give T cell receptor beta chains drawn from one sample of a study of blood T cell repertoires in COVID-19. Profiled with immunoSEQ multiplex PCR; TCRdb holds only in-frame clones, not every one. Here the sample spans about 220,000 clones, 82% being singletons. Sequenced sample: PBMCs or T cells enriched from blood (not recorded which). The receptors come from a woman aged 60-70 years who had recovered from COVID-19. Both conserved end residues are part of each CDR3. D genes are given only for firm matches. Clone size appears in some rows only: once, few, many, or a class for an expanded clone.

>TRBV11-2|-|-|TRBJ2-7
CASSPTAYEQYF
TGTGCCAGCAGCCCGACAGCCTACGAGCAGTACTTC
>TRBV2|-|TRBD1|TRBJ2-7
CASSPGTGMNYEQYF
TGTGCCAGCAGCCCCGGGACAGGGATGAACTACGAGCAGTACTTC
>TRBV21-1|-|-|TRBJ1-4
CASSKDGTGGRATNEKLFF
TGTGCCAGCAGCAAAGATGGGACAGGGGGAAGGGCAACTAATGAAAAACTGTTTTTT
>TRBV12-3/TRBV12-4|-|TRBD1|TRBJ1-1
CASTFGGQSRW
TGTGCCAGTACTTTTGGGGGACAGAGCCGTTGG
>TRBV30|-|-|TRBJ1-1
CAWSRGGNTEAFF
TGTGCCTGGAGTCGAGGGGGGAACACTGAAGCTTTCTTT
>TRBV6-6|-|-|TRBJ1-1
CASTGVGREAFF
TGTGCCAGCACAGGGGTCGGAAGGGAAGCTTTCTTT
>TRBV18|-|-|TRBJ2-2
CASSPNPGEGNTGELFF
TGTGCCAGCTCCCCAAACCCAGGGGAGGGAAACACCGGGGAGCTGTTTTTT
>TRBV24-1|-|-|TRBJ2-2
CATSSRNTGELFF
TGTGCCACCAGTTCGCGGAACACCGGGGAGCTGTTTTTT
>TRBV6-5|once|TRBD1|TRBJ1-6
CASRQGWNSPLHF
TGTGCCAGCAGACAGGGGTGGAATTCACCCCTCCACTTT
>TRBV29-1|many|-|TRBJ1-1
CSVVDRTLNTEAFF
TGCAGCGTAGTAGACAGGACCTTGAACACTGAAGCTTTCTTT
>TRBV10-3|-|TRBD1|TRBJ2-5
CAISGMDRGAETQYF
TGTGCCATCAGTGGAATGGACAGGGGCGCGGAGACCCAGTACTTC
>TRBV6-5|-|TRBD1|TRBJ2-7
CASRSHVGQGGEQYF
TGTGCCAGCCGCTCTCACGTGGGACAGGGGGGCGAGCAGTACTTC
>TRBV25-1|-|-|TRBJ2-1
CASRVQVSSYNEQFF
TGTGCCAGCAGGGTACAGGTCAGCTCCTACAATGAGCAGTTCTTC
>TRBV5-1|-|-|TRBJ2-5
CASSLGGQETQYF
TGCGCCAGCAGCTTGGGAGGTCAAGAGACCCAGTACTTC
>TRBV7-2|-|TRBD1|TRBJ2-2
CASSLSQGAGGELFF
TGTGCCAGCAGCTTATCGCAGGGGGCGGGCGGGGAGCTGTTTTTT
>TRBV2|-|-|TRBJ2-3
CASSEYGAETDTQYF
TGTGCCAGCAGTGAATATGGGGCTGAGACAGATACGCAGTATTTT
>TRBV12-3/TRBV12-4|-|-|TRBJ2-3
CASSSLGGPQYF
TGTGCCAGCAGTTCGTTAGGAGGGCCGCAGTATTTT
>TRBV19|-|-|TRBJ1-2
CASSIGLTGYGYTF
TGTGCCAGTAGTATAGGTCTGACAGGCTATGGCTACACCTTC
>TRBV5-1|-|TRBD1|TRBJ1-2
CASSLTGQNNYGYTF
TGCGCCAGCAGTTTGACGGGACAGAACAACTATGGCTACACCTTC
>TRBV7-9|-|-|TRBJ2-2
CASSLENRVNGELFF
TGTGCCAGCAGCCTAGAGAACAGGGTGAACGGGGAGCTGTTTTTT
>TRBV19|-|-|TRBJ2-3
CASSQAGRNTQYF
TGTGCCAGTAGTCAGGCAGGGCGCAATACGCAGTATTTT
>TRBV19|once|TRBD1|TRBJ1-5
CASSAQGASNQPQHF
TGTGCCAGTAGTGCCCAGGGGGCTAGCAATCAGCCCCAGCATTTT